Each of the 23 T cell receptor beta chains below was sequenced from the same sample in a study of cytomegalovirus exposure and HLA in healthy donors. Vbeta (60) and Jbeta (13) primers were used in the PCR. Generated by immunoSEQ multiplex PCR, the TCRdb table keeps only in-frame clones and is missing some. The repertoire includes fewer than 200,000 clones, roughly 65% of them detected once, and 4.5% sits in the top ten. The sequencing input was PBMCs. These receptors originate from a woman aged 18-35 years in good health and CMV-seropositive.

Written as DNA, the CDR3 is TGCGCCAGCAGCACCCCGAGCAATGAGCAGTTCTTC. Protein: CASSTPSNEQFF. The chain joins TRBV5-1 to TRBJ2-1; D remains unclear. The CDR3 runs to 12 residues. CDR1 and CDR2 from the germline V gene are SGHRS and YFSETQ. V lost 4 bases and J 6 bases, leaving 8 bases between the germline ends.

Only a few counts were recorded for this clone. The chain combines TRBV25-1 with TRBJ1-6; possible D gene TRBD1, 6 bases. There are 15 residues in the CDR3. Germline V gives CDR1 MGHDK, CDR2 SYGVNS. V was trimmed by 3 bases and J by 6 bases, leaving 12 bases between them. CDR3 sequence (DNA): TGTGCCAGCAGTGACTCAGGGGATGGTAATTCACCCCTCCACTTT. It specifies CASSDSGDGNSPLHF.

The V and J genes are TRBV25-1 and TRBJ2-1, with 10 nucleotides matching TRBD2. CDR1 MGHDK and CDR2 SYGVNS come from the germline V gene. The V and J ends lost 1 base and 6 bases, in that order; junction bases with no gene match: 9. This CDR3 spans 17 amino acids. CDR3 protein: CASSEFASGSTGNEQFF. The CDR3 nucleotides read TGTGCCAGCAGTGAATTCGCTAGCGGGAGTACCGGCAATGAGCAGTTCTTC.

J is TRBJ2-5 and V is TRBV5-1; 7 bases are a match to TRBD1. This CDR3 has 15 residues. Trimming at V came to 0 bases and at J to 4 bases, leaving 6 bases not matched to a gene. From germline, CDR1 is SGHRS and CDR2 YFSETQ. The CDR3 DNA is TGCGCCAGCAGCTTGGTGCAGGGGGTAGGAGAGACCCAGTACTTC. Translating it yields CASSLVQGVGETQYF.

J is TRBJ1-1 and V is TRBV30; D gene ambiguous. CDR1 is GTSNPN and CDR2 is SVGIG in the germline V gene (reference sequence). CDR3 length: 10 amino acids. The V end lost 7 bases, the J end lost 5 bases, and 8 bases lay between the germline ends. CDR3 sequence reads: CAYARTEAFF. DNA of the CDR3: TGTGCCTACGCCAGGACTGAAGCTTTCTTT.

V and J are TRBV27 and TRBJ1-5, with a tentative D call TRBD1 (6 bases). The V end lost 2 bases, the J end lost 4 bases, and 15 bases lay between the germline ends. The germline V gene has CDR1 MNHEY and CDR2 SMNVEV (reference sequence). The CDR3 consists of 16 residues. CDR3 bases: TGTGCCAGCAGTTTAGGGAAGGGGGTTACTAATCAGCCCCAGCATTTT. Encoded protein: CASSLGKGVTNQPQHF.

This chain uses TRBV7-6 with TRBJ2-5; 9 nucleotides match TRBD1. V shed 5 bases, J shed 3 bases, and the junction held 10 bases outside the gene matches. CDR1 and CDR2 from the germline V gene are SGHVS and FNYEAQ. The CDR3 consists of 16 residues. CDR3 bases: TGTGCCAGCAGCAAAGGACAGGGGTTAACCAAAGAGACCCAGTACTTC. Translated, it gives CASSKGQGLTKETQYF.

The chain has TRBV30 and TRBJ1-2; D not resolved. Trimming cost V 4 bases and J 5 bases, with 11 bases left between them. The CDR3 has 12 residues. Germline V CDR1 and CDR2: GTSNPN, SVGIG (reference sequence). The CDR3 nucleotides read TGTGCCTGGAATGGTGGAGGGTATGGCTACACCTTC. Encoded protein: CAWNGGGYGYTF.

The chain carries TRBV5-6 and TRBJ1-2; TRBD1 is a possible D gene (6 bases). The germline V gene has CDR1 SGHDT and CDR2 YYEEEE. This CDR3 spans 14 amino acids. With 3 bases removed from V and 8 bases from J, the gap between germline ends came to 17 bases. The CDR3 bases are TGTGCCAGCAGCTCCCCCGGGACAACCCGCGGCTACACCTTC. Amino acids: CASSSPGTTRGYTF.

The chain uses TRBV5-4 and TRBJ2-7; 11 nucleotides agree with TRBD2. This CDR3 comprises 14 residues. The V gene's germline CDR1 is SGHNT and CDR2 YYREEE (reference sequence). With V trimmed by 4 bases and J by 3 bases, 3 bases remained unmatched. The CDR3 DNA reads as TGTGCCAGCAGCACGGGACTAGCGGTCTACGAGCAGTACTTC. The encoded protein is CASSTGLAVYEQYF.

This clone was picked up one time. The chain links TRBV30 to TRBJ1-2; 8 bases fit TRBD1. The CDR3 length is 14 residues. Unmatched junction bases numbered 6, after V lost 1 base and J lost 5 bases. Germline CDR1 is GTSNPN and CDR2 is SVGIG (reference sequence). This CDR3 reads CAWSEDRVWYGYTF. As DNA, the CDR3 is TGTGCCTGGAGTGAGGACAGGGTGTGGTATGGCTACACCTTC.

The CDR3 loop is CASSPTSRGSGELFF. CDR3 DNA sequence: TGTGCCAGCAGCCCGACTAGCAGGGGATCCGGGGAGCTGTTTTTT. The gene calls are TRBV2 and TRBJ2-2; perhaps TRBD2 as D (7 bases). CDR3 length: 15 residues. In germline, CDR1 is SNHLY, CDR2 FYNNEI. V lost 6 bases and J lost 6, with 17 bases in between.

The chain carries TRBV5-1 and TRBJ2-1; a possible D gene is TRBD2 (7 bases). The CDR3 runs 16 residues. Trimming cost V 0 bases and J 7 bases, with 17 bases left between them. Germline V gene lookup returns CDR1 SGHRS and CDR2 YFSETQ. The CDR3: CASSLGSGGVRNEQFF. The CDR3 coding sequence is TGCGCCAGCAGCTTGGGATCGGGGGGCGTGAGGAATGAGCAGTTCTTC.

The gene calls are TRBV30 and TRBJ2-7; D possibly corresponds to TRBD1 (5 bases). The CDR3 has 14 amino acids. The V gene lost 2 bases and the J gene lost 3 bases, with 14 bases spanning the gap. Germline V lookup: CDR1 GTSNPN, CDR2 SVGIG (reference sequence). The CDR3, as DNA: TGTGCCTGGAGTAATAAAGGGGCCATCTACGAGCAGTACTTC. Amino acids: CAWSNKGAIYEQYF. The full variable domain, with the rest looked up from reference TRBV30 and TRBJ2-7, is SQTIHQWPATLVQPVGSPLSLECTVEGTSNPNLYWYRQAAGRGLQLLFYSVGIGQISSEVPQNLSASRPQDRQFILSSKKLLLSDSGFYLCAWSNKGAIYEQYFGPGTRLTVT.

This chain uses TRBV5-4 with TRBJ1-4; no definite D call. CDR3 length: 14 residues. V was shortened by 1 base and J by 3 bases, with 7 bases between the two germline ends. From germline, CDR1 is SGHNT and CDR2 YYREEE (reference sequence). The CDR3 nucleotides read TGTGCCAGCAGCTTGACAGCGGCTAATGAAAAACTGTTTTTT. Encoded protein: CASSLTAANEKLFF.

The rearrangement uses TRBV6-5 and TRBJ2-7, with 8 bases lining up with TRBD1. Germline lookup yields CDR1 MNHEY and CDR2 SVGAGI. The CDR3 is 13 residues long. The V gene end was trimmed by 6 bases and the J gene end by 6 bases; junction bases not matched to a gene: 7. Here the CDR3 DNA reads TGTGCCAGCAGGCTCAGGGGGCAGGGCGAGCAGTACTTC. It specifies CASRLRGQGEQYF.

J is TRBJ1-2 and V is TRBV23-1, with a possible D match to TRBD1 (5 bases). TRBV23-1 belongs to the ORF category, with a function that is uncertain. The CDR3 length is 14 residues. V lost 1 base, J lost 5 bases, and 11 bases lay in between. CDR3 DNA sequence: TGCGCCAGCAGTCAATATCCAGGGAATTATGGCTACACCTTC. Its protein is CASSQYPGNYGYTF.

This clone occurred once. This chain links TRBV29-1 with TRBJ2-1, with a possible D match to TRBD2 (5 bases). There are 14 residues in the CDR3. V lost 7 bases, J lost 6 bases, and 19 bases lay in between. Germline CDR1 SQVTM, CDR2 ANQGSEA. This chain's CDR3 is CSGPEGFAPNEQFF. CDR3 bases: TGCAGCGGACCCGAGGGTTTCGCCCCCAATGAGCAGTTCTTC.

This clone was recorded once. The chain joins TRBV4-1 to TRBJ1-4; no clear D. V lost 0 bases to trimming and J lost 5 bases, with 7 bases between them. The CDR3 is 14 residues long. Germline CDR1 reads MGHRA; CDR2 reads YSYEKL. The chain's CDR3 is CASSQDPQNEKLFF. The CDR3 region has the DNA TGCGCCAGCAGCCAAGATCCACAGAATGAAAAACTGTTTTTT.

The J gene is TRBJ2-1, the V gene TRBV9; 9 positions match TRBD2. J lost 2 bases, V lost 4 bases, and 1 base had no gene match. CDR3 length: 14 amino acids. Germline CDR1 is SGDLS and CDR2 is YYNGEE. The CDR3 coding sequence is TGTGCCAGCAGCCAGCGGGGGGCCTACAATGAGCAGTTCTTC. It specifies CASSQRGAYNEQFF.

CDR3 nucleotide sequence: TGCGCCAGCAGCCAAGAATCGGCGCGGGGGGGCACCGGGGAGCTGTTTTTT. It translates to CASSQESARGGTGELFF. The rearrangement uses TRBV4-3 and TRBJ2-2, with TRBD2 identical over 9 bases. Per the germline V gene, CDR1 is LGHNA and CDR2 is YSLEER. Germline trimming cut 0 bases from V and 4 bases from J; bases unmatched to any gene: 6. The CDR3 consists of 17 residues.

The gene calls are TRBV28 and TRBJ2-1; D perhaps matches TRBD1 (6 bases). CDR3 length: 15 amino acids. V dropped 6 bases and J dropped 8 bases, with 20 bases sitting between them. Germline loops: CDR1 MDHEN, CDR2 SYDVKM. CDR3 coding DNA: TGTGCCAGCAGCCCACAAACTTACAGGGCCTATGAGCAGTTCTTC. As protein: CASSPQTYRAYEQFF.

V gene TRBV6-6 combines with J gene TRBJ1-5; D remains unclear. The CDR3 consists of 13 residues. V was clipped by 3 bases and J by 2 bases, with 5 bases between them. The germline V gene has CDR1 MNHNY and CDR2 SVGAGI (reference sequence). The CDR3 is CASSYEGNQPQHF. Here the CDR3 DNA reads TGTGCCAGCAGTTATGAGGGCAATCAGCCCCAGCATTTT.